This TCR beta chain was profiled in a study of blood T cell repertoires in COVID-19. For the study at large: From the United States, Italy and Spain came samples of acute and convalescent COVID-19. Sample material is recorded as cDNA or gDNA derived from T cells, B-cell-depleted T cells, or PBMCs.

The length of the CDR3 is 14 residues. Germline V gene data show CDR1 as MDHEN and CDR2 as SYDVKM. Trimming took 6 bases from V and 1 from J, leaving 13 bases between them. Authors' processing steps: Estimation of nucleated cell counts relied on the amplification of reference gene primers. The assay was immunoSEQ multiplex PCR, and TCRdb's table has in-frame clones only and misses some. V and J calls and clone size are those listed in that table; D and trimming were worked out from the DNA. The sample holds 75,000 to 100,000 clones, 87% seen once. Sequenced input: peripheral blood. J is TRBJ2-7 and V is TRBV28; TRBD1 is a possible D gene (6 bases). The sequence came from a human donor in a cohort sampled during active COVID-19. CDR3 DNA: TGTGCCAGCAGACTTTCAGGGGATTCCTACGAGCAGTACTTC. Amino acids: CASRLSGDSYEQYF.